The clone carrying this TCR beta chain was seen repeatedly, ten times or more. This entry is derived from a study of T-cell reconstitution after alpha-beta-depleted transplantation in children. Germline CDR1 SGHRS, CDR2 YFSETQ. V shed 7 bases and J 10 bases; nucleotides not matched to a gene: 11. CDR3 size: 13 residues. A library of TCRbeta sequences, prepared with unique molecular identifiers, was generated. From the PCR reads, TCRdb called clonotypes with MiXCR, one entry per CDR3 protein. The sample yields roughly 500,000 distinct CDR3 sequences, approximately 16% seen once. The source was PBMCs from the stem cell graft donor, collected from the stem cell graft. The chain has TRBV5-1 and TRBJ1-1, with 9 bases fitting TRBD1. The clonotype comes from a human donor who donated a stem cell graft to a child with acute lymphoblastic leukemia. The CDR3 sequence is CASSGPGQGGAFF. In DNA, the CDR3 is TGCGCCAGCTCCGGACCGGGACAGGGCGGAGCTTTCTTT.